Listed below are T cell receptor beta chains from one sample, sequenced in a study of cytomegalovirus exposure and HLA in healthy donors. Profiling relied on immunoSEQ multiplex PCR, and the TCRdb table lists in-frame clones only, not all of them. The table lists roughly 150,000 clones, 65% to 85% of them singletons. The sample was PBMCs. Receptor source: a male donor in good health and CMV-seronegative. CDR3s include the opening cysteine and the closing phenylalanine or tryptophan. Fields, in order: clone size, V gene, J gene, D gene, CDR3 DNA, CDR3 protein. The D gene is left open where the match is weak. Not all rows give a size; the values are once, few, many and, for expanded clones, a class.

abundance: NA
v_gene: TRBV5-4
j_gene: TRBJ1-2
d_gene: TRBD1
CDR3nt: TGTGCCAGCAGAGCCGGACAGGGGCCCTATGGCTACACCTTC
CDR3aa: CASRAGQGPYGYTF

abundance: few
v_gene: TRBV6-6
j_gene: TRBJ2-5
d_gene: NA
CDR3nt: TGTGCCAGCAGGGCACAAGGGAGGTCGGAGACCCAGTACTTC
CDR3aa: CASRAQGRSETQYF

abundance: NA
v_gene: TRBV4-3
j_gene: TRBJ2-7
d_gene: TRBD1
CDR3nt: TGCGCCAGCAGCCAGCTCCGGACAGGGGTCTACGAGCAGTACTTC
CDR3aa: CASSQLRTGVYEQYF

abundance: NA
v_gene: TRBV10-2
j_gene: TRBJ1-3
d_gene: TRBD1
CDR3nt: TGCGCCAGCAGTGAGGGACAGGGGGAGGCTGGAAACACCATATATTTT
CDR3aa: CASSEGQGEAGNTIYF

abundance: NA
v_gene: TRBV18
j_gene: TRBJ2-2
d_gene: TRBD1
CDR3nt: TGTGCCAGCTCACCCTACAGGGGGCCGTCGTACGGGGAGCTGTTTTTT
CDR3aa: CASSPYRGPSYGELFF

abundance: NA
v_gene: TRBV7-9
j_gene: TRBJ2-1
d_gene: TRBD1
CDR3nt: TGTGCCAGCAGCATAACCGGACAGGGCCGCAATGAGCAGTTCTTC
CDR3aa: CASSITGQGRNEQFF

abundance: NA
v_gene: TRBV6-6
j_gene: TRBJ2-7
d_gene: NA
CDR3nt: TGTGCCAGCAGTTACTACGGGGAAATCTACGAGCAGTACTTC
CDR3aa: CASSYYGEIYEQYF

abundance: few
v_gene: TRBV5-6
j_gene: TRBJ1-2
d_gene: TRBD1
CDR3nt: TGTGCCAGCACCTCGAACCGCCTGGGACAGTTCTATGGCTACACCTTC
CDR3aa: CASTSNRLGQFYGYTF

abundance: NA
v_gene: TRBV7-3
j_gene: TRBJ1-2
d_gene: NA
CDR3nt: TGTGCCAGCAGCCCGCGGGCGGCGTGGAATGGCTACACCTTC
CDR3aa: CASSPRAAWNGYTF

abundance: NA
v_gene: TRBV7-9
j_gene: TRBJ2-2
d_gene: NA
CDR3nt: TGTGCCAGCAGCTTAGACAGGGTGGACACCGGGGAGCTGTTTTTT
CDR3aa: CASSLDRVDTGELFF

abundance: NA
v_gene: TRBV5-1
j_gene: TRBJ1-2
d_gene: NA
CDR3nt: TGCGCCAGCAGCTTGCAGGAAAACTATGGCTACACCTTC
CDR3aa: CASSLQENYGYTF

abundance: NA
v_gene: TRBV9
j_gene: TRBJ2-2
d_gene: TRBD2
CDR3nt: TGTGCCAGCAGCGTTAGCGGGAGAGGCACCGGGGAGCTGTTTTTT
CDR3aa: CASSVSGRGTGELFF

abundance: NA
v_gene: TRBV11-2
j_gene: TRBJ2-5
d_gene: TRBD2
CDR3nt: TGTGCCAGCAGCCGCGGGAGCCAAGAGACCCAGTACTTC
CDR3aa: CASSRGSQETQYF

abundance: NA
v_gene: TRBV5-5
j_gene: TRBJ1-5
d_gene: TRBD1
CDR3nt: TGTGCCAGCAGCTTACAGGGGGCTAACAATCAGCCCCAGCATTTT
CDR3aa: CASSLQGANNQPQHF

abundance: NA
v_gene: TRBV30
j_gene: TRBJ1-5
d_gene: NA
CDR3nt: TGTGCCTGGAGTTACAGGGCAGGCAATCAGCCCCAGCATTTT
CDR3aa: CAWSYRAGNQPQHF

abundance: NA
v_gene: TRBV11-2
j_gene: TRBJ1-2
d_gene: TRBD1
CDR3nt: TGTGCCAGCAGCCGTGGACAGGCTCACCTCTATGGCTACACCTTC
CDR3aa: CASSRGQAHLYGYTF

abundance: once
v_gene: TRBV5-6
j_gene: TRBJ2-3
d_gene: NA
CDR3nt: TGTGCCAGCAGCTTTACCGGGACAATGCCGAAACTGAGCACAGATACGCAGTATTTT
CDR3aa: CASSFTGTMPKLSTDTQYF

abundance: NA
v_gene: TRBV2
j_gene: TRBJ1-1
d_gene: NA
CDR3nt: TGTGCCAGCAGTACACAGCTGAACACTGAAGCTTTCTTT
CDR3aa: CASSTQLNTEAFF

abundance: NA
v_gene: TRBV27
j_gene: TRBJ2-7
d_gene: TRBD1
CDR3nt: TGTGCCAGCAGCGAAGCCGGGACAGGGAACTACGAGCAGTACTTC
CDR3aa: CASSEAGTGNYEQYF

abundance: NA
v_gene: TRBV5-1
j_gene: TRBJ2-1
d_gene: NA
CDR3nt: TGCGCCAGCAGCAGCCTGGGAGGCGAATGGGGCGAGCAGTTCTTC
CDR3aa: CASSSLGGEWGEQFF

abundance: NA
v_gene: TRBV20-1
j_gene: TRBJ1-3
d_gene: NA
CDR3nt: TGCAGTGCTACTCCTGGAAACACCATATATTTT
CDR3aa: CSATPGNTIYF

abundance: NA
v_gene: TRBV7-2
j_gene: TRBJ1-6
d_gene: TRBD1
CDR3nt: TGTGCCAGCAGCCCGACAGGGCCTCCCTATAATTCACCCCTCCACTTT
CDR3aa: CASSPTGPPYNSPLHF

abundance: once
v_gene: TRBV30
j_gene: TRBJ2-2
d_gene: NA
CDR3nt: TGTGCCTGGGGTGGACAGCTTAACACCGGGGAGCTGTTTTTT
CDR3aa: CAWGGQLNTGELFF

abundance: NA
v_gene: TRBV5-8
j_gene: TRBJ2-5
d_gene: NA
CDR3nt: TGTGCCAGCAGCAACCCCACGCCCTCGGACAACCAAGAGACCCAGTACTTC
CDR3aa: CASSNPTPSDNQETQYF

abundance: NA
v_gene: TRBV6-5
j_gene: TRBJ2-7
d_gene: TRBD2
CDR3nt: TGTGCCAGCAGTTATGACGGGAGGGCCATCGAGCAGTACTTC
CDR3aa: CASSYDGRAIEQYF

abundance: few
v_gene: TRBV12-1
j_gene: TRBJ2-1
d_gene: NA
CDR3nt: TGTGCCAGCAGCACCTCATACCGGGATAAATCCTACAATGAGCAGTTCTTC
CDR3aa: CASSTSYRDKSYNEQFF

abundance: NA
v_gene: TRBV5-1
j_gene: TRBJ2-7
d_gene: NA
CDR3nt: TGCGCCAGCCGCGGCGGGACGCCTCCCTACGAGCAGTACTTC
CDR3aa: CASRGGTPPYEQYF

abundance: few
v_gene: TRBV18
j_gene: TRBJ2-5
d_gene: NA
CDR3nt: TGTGCCAGCTCACCAAGACAGACAAAAGAGACCCAGTACTTC
CDR3aa: CASSPRQTKETQYF

abundance: NA
v_gene: TRBV5-6
j_gene: TRBJ2-3
d_gene: TRBD2
CDR3nt: TGTGCCAGCAGCTCGGTTAGCGGGAGCAGGGATACGCAGTATTTT
CDR3aa: CASSSVSGSRDTQYF

abundance: NA
v_gene: TRBV19
j_gene: TRBJ2-2
d_gene: NA
CDR3nt: TGTGCCAGCCAGGGCCAGGCGGCCATAAACCCCGGGGAGCTGTTTTTT
CDR3aa: CASQGQAAINPGELFF

abundance: NA
v_gene: TRBV30
j_gene: TRBJ2-1
d_gene: TRBD2
CDR3nt: TGTGCCTGGAGGAAGACGGGAGGGCCGTACAATGAGCAGTTCTTC
CDR3aa: CAWRKTGGPYNEQFF

abundance: NA
v_gene: TRBV28
j_gene: TRBJ1-6
d_gene: TRBD1
CDR3nt: TGTGCCAGCAGTTCGGGACAGGGTTTGTCACCCCTCCACTTT
CDR3aa: CASSSGQGLSPLHF

abundance: NA
v_gene: TRBV7-9
j_gene: TRBJ1-4
d_gene: NA
CDR3nt: TGTGCCAGCAGCCTCGACGGGGGGTTTACTGAAAAACTGTTTTTT
CDR3aa: CASSLDGGFTEKLFF

abundance: NA
v_gene: TRBV2
j_gene: TRBJ1-5
d_gene: TRBD1
CDR3nt: TGTGCCAGCAGGACAGGGGAAGGCCCCTCCAATCAGCCCCAGCATTTT
CDR3aa: CASRTGEGPSNQPQHF

abundance: few
v_gene: TRBV11-3
j_gene: TRBJ2-7
d_gene: NA
CDR3nt: TGTGCCAGCAGCTTAGTGTCAGACTACGAGCAGTACTTC
CDR3aa: CASSLVSDYEQYF

abundance: NA
v_gene: TRBV19
j_gene: TRBJ2-2
d_gene: TRBD2
CDR3nt: TGTGCCAGTAGTAGGCCTAGCGGGAGTGGTAGCACCGGGGAGCTGTTTTTT
CDR3aa: CASSRPSGSGSTGELFF

abundance: NA
v_gene: TRBV18
j_gene: TRBJ2-5
d_gene: NA
CDR3nt: TGTGCCAGCTCACCCGGGATCCGCCAAGAGACCCAGTACTTC
CDR3aa: CASSPGIRQETQYF

abundance: NA
v_gene: TRBV30
j_gene: TRBJ2-7
d_gene: TRBD1
CDR3nt: TGTGCCTGGAACGACAGGGGATCCTACGAGCAGTACTTC
CDR3aa: CAWNDRGSYEQYF

abundance: NA
v_gene: TRBV5-1
j_gene: TRBJ2-7
d_gene: NA
CDR3nt: TGCGCCAGCACCCTTGCTAGTTCAGATTCCTCCTACGAGCAGTACTTC
CDR3aa: CASTLASSDSSYEQYF

abundance: NA
v_gene: TRBV10-3
j_gene: TRBJ1-5
d_gene: TRBD1
CDR3nt: TGTGCCTCAGGGACAGGGGGCATTGGGAGTCAGCCCCAGCATTTT
CDR3aa: CASGTGGIGSQPQHF

abundance: once
v_gene: TRBV4-1
j_gene: TRBJ2-7
d_gene: TRBD2
CDR3nt: TGCGCCAGCAGCCCGTACGACGGGGGGAAATACTCCTACGAGCAGTACTTC
CDR3aa: CASSPYDGGKYSYEQYF

abundance: NA
v_gene: TRBV7-3
j_gene: TRBJ2-1
d_gene: TRBD2
CDR3nt: TGTGCCAGCAGCGCCAGCGGGACCCCGGCAGATGAGCAGTTCTTC
CDR3aa: CASSASGTPADEQFF

abundance: NA
v_gene: TRBV7-9
j_gene: TRBJ2-2
d_gene: NA
CDR3nt: TGTTCCAGCAGCCCCGCCGGGGCCGGGGAGCTGTTTTTT
CDR3aa: CSSSPAGAGELFF

abundance: NA
v_gene: TRBV7-8
j_gene: TRBJ2-5
d_gene: NA
CDR3nt: TGTGCCAGCAGCCCCAGTGGGGCGCTTCCTCGGACGACCCAGTACTTC
CDR3aa: CASSPSGALPRTTQYF

abundance: NA
v_gene: TRBV5-1
j_gene: TRBJ2-3
d_gene: TRBD2
CDR3nt: TGCGCCAGCAGCTTGCAGCTAGCGGGAGGGCCCGAAAACACAGATACGCAGTATTTT
CDR3aa: CASSLQLAGGPENTDTQYF

abundance: NA
v_gene: TRBV27
j_gene: TRBJ1-4
d_gene: TRBD1
CDR3nt: TGTGCCAGCAGCCGGGACAGGGGTGAAAAACTGTTTTTT
CDR3aa: CASSRDRGEKLFF

abundance: NA
v_gene: TRBV2
j_gene: TRBJ2-4
d_gene: TRBD2
CDR3nt: TGTGCCAGCAGGAGGGGGACTAGCAGAGCCAAAAACATTCAGTACTTC
CDR3aa: CASRRGTSRAKNIQYF

abundance: NA
v_gene: TRBV5-1
j_gene: TRBJ2-1
d_gene: TRBD2
CDR3nt: TGCGCCAGCAGCTCGGGACTAGCGGGGGGTGGCGAGCAGTTCTTC
CDR3aa: CASSSGLAGGGEQFF

abundance: NA
v_gene: TRBV6-5
j_gene: TRBJ2-7
d_gene: NA
CDR3nt: TGTGCCAGCAGTTACTCGATCGGACTGAACGAGCAGTACTTC
CDR3aa: CASSYSIGLNEQYF

abundance: NA
v_gene: TRBV7-9
j_gene: TRBJ1-1
d_gene: TRBD1
CDR3nt: TGTGCCAGCAGCGATCGACAGGGGGCCACTGAAGCTTTCTTT
CDR3aa: CASSDRQGATEAFF

abundance: NA
v_gene: TRBV5-1
j_gene: TRBJ2-7
d_gene: TRBD2
CDR3nt: TGCGCCAGCAGCTTGGGACCCTCAACCCGGGGACTACACGAGCAGTACTTC
CDR3aa: CASSLGPSTRGLHEQYF

abundance: NA
v_gene: TRBV5-4
j_gene: TRBJ1-2
d_gene: NA
CDR3nt: TGTGCCAGCAGCTTGGTTAGCAGGGGTGAGCATGGCTACACCTTC
CDR3aa: CASSLVSRGEHGYTF

abundance: NA
v_gene: TRBV29-1
j_gene: TRBJ1-2
d_gene: NA
CDR3nt: TGCAGCGTTGACAGTAACTATGGCTACACCTTC
CDR3aa: CSVDSNYGYTF

abundance: NA
v_gene: TRBV2
j_gene: TRBJ1-3
d_gene: NA
CDR3nt: TGTGCCAGCAGGTTGAGCTCTGGAAACACCATATATTTT
CDR3aa: CASRLSSGNTIYF

abundance: few
v_gene: TRBV5-6
j_gene: TRBJ1-1
d_gene: NA
CDR3nt: TGTGCCAGCAGCTTAGCGGATTTGAACACTGAAGCTTTCTTT
CDR3aa: CASSLADLNTEAFF